Listed below are T cell receptor beta chains from one sample, sequenced in a study of T cell responses to AZD1222 COVID-19 vaccine. Produced via immunoSEQ multiplex PCR; TCRdb's table is partial and in-frame only. The table lists roughly 150,000 clones, around 89% of them singletons, with approximately 4.5% in the top ten. Sample: peripheral blood, taken on day 0 of AZD1222 vaccination. These receptor sequences come from an adult in good health. Each CDR3 is given with its conserved first and last residue. Fields, in order: clone size, V gene, J gene, CDR3 protein. Clone size is not always given. Where it is, it says once, few, many or a class for expanded clones.

>few|TRBV18|TRBJ1-3
CASSPEQTGNTIYF
>-|TRBV6-5|TRBJ1-3
CATLRGQGGRNTIYF
>-|TRBV19|TRBJ1-5
CASSLLAGTNQPQHF
>-|TRBV5-1|TRBJ2-1
CASTPGQSYNEQFF
>few|TRBV3-1/TRBV3-2|TRBJ1-1
CASSRGGGTEAFF
>-|TRBV11-3|TRBJ2-6
CASSFVVISGANVLTF
>-|TRBV9|TRBJ2-5
CASSVDGAGPQETQYF
>few|TRBV5-1|TRBJ1-5
CASSLEGQRSQPQHF
>once|TRBV19|TRBJ1-5
CASTRDRGIQPQHF
>-|TRBV11-1|TRBJ2-2
CASSLGGLNTGELFF
>-|TRBV2|TRBJ1-6
CASSGPGPLGSPLHF
>-|TRBV11-2|TRBJ2-1
CASSLVSNDYNEQFF
>-|TRBV7-9|TRBJ1-2
CASSLSGTSYGYTF
>-|TRBV30|TRBJ1-5
CAWSTTSYSNQPQHF
>-|TRBV11-3|TRBJ1-1
CASSLGSNTEAFF
>-|TRBV27|TRBJ2-5
CASSSLTSGRETQYF
>-|TRBV27|TRBJ1-2
CASSRWGRDFRGNYGYTF
>once|TRBV30|TRBJ1-2
CAWSPGQGYGYTF
>once|TRBV5-5|TRBJ2-2
CASNRERRGPLGELFF
>-|TRBV5-4|TRBJ1-1
CASSLSPGTEAFF
>-|TRBV12-3/TRBV12-4|TRBJ1-1
CASNNQMNTEAFF
>once|TRBV5-1|TRBJ1-2
CASSWRAGGDYGYTF
>-|TRBV6-2/TRBV6-3|TRBJ1-2
CASSGTGRLYGYTF
>-|TRBV7-7|TRBJ1-2
CASSFSQASSLSLPNYGYTF
>-|TRBV5-1|TRBJ2-1
CASSSVAGIYNEQFF
>-|TRBV5-1|TRBJ1-4
CASSIELNEKLFF
>-|TRBV7-2|TRBJ2-7
CASSLDGVLDEQYF
>-|TRBV29-1|TRBJ2-2
CSVAARTGGRNTGELFF
>-|TRBV30|TRBJ2-2
CAWRGTRERELFF